One sample yielded the 26 T cell receptor beta chains listed below, sequenced in a study of T cells in Graves' hyperthyroidism and ophthalmopathy. RNA transcripts were the template for amplifying TCR beta CDR3 regions. Using the HTBI primer set, a first-round RT-PCR was run on the TCR CDR3. Via MiXCR, TCRdb re-called the multiplex PCR reads, giving one row per CDR3 protein. The sample contains around 760,000 distinct CDR3 sequences, roughly a third of which appear only once. Sequenced input: blood. The receptors here all came from a woman in her forties with Graves' hyperthyroidism.

This chain links TRBV12-3 or TRBV12-4 with TRBJ1-1, with a possible D match to TRBD1 (5 bases). There are 14 residues in the CDR3. V was pared by 5 bases and J by 3 bases, with 13 bases between. CDR3 nucleotides: TGTGCCAGCAGTCCCCTGGGGGGACACACTGAAGCTTTCTTT. Protein product: CASSPLGGHTEAFF.

This clonotype has just a few counts. The V gene is TRBV10-2, the J gene TRBJ1-3; D gene ambiguous. The germline V gene encodes CDR1 WSHSY and CDR2 SAAADI. V lost 6 bases to trimming and J lost 0 bases, with 18 bases between them. The CDR3 is made up of 17 amino acids. CDR3 protein: CASSQDLLESSGNTIYF. The DNA of the CDR3 is TGCGCCAGCAGCCAAGATCTCTTGGAGAGCTCTGGAAACACCATATATTTT.

The table lists this clonotype with many counts. J is TRBJ2-5 and V is TRBV7-2, with 7 bases aligning to TRBD1. The germline CDR1 and CDR2 sequences are SGHTA and FQGNSA. The V and J ends lost 7 bases and 5 bases, in that order; junction bases with no gene match: 13. There are 15 residues in the CDR3. As DNA, the CDR3 is TGTGCCAGCACCCCTAGGAGAGACAGGGCGGAGACCCAGTACTTC. This codes for CASTPRRDRAETQYF.

V usage is TRBV10-3 and J usage is TRBJ2-3, with 10 nucleotides matching TRBD1. The CDR3 runs to 14 residues. The V gene's germline CDR1 is ENHRY and CDR2 SYGVKD. The V gene end was trimmed by 11 bases and the J gene end by 4 bases; junction bases not matched to a gene: 9. CDR3 nucleotide sequence: TGTGCCGTCCGGACAGGGGGTGGCGCAGATACGCAGTATTTT. Protein sequence: CAVRTGGGADTQYF.

This rearrangement joins TRBV9 to TRBJ2-7; D is undetermined. This CDR3 region has 15 residues. Germline V gives CDR1 SGDLS, CDR2 YYNGEE. Trimming shortened V by 0 bases and J by 0 bases, and 10 bases separated the two germline ends. As DNA, the CDR3 is TGTGCCAGCAGCGTAGGAGACGTCCTCTCCTACGAGCAGTACTTC. Its protein is CASSVGDVLSYEQYF.

This clonotype has only a few counts. This chain uses TRBV5-5 with TRBJ2-7; D is possibly TRBD2 (5 bases). Trimming removed 2 bases at V and 2 bases at J, with 17 bases between. Germline CDR1 SGHKS, CDR2 YYEKEE (reference sequence). The CDR3 spans 16 residues. The CDR3 spells CASSFFFGKGAYEQYF. In DNA form, the CDR3 reads TGTGCCAGCAGCTTTTTTTTCGGGAAGGGCGCCTACGAGCAGTACTTC.

This clonotype was counted between two and nine times. This chain uses TRBV20-1 with TRBJ1-4; possible D gene TRBD1, 5 bases. The CDR3 has 17 amino acids. The V end was cut by 2 bases, the J end by 5 bases, with 21 bases between. Per the germline V gene, CDR1 is DFQATT and CDR2 is SNEGSKA (reference sequence). DNA for the CDR3: TGCAGTGCTAGAATCGGGGGGTACGGGGAATGGAATGAAAAACTGTTTTTT. Its translation: CSARIGGYGEWNEKLFF.

The rearrangement uses TRBV5-1 and TRBJ1-2; TRBD1 matches at 7 bases. The CDR3 loop spans 17 amino acids. The germline V gene encodes CDR1 SGHRS and CDR2 YFSETQ. The trim removed 4 bases at V and 0 bases at J, leaving 12 bases unmatched. The chain's CDR3 is CASSILDRAGSNYGYTF. The CDR3 coding sequence is TGCGCCAGCAGCATCCTCGACAGGGCAGGCTCTAACTATGGCTACACCTTC.

To note about this clonotype: The junction departs from germline at one end; a sequencing error may be responsible. The chain has TRBV10-3 and TRBJ1-2, with 8 bases that match TRBD1. CDR1 ENHRY and CDR2 SYGVKD come from the germline V gene. The CDR3 loop spans 15 amino acids. As DNA, the CDR3 is TGTGCCAGCAGCTCCGGACAGGGAGGATACTATGGCCACACCTTC. Translating gives CASSSGQGGYYGHTF.

The gene calls are TRBV7-2 and TRBJ1-6, with unresolved D. Trimming pared 5 bases from V and 0 bases from J, leaving 14 bases between. Germline V gives CDR1 SGHTA, CDR2 FQGNSA. The CDR3 has 17 residues. The CDR3 protein is CASSLPTGSSYNSPLHF. In nucleotides, the CDR3 is TGTGCCAGCAGCCTACCCACGGGGAGCTCCTATAATTCACCCCTCCACTTT.

This clonotype was found many times. The V and J genes are TRBV19 and TRBJ1-2, with D uncertain. CDR1 and CDR2 from the germline V gene are LNHDA and SQIVND (reference sequence). Trimming cost V 6 bases and J 2 bases, with 10 bases left between them. The CDR3 runs to 13 residues. DNA of the CDR3: TGTGCCAGTAGCCCGACACGGAACTATGGCTACACCTTC. Translation gives CASSPTRNYGYTF.

This chain connects TRBV19 to TRBJ1-2; weak D call: TRBD1 (6 bases). Germline V gene lookup returns CDR1 LNHDA and CDR2 SQIVND (reference sequence). The CDR3 runs 17 residues. V was shortened by 9 bases and J by 2 bases, with 25 bases between the two germline ends. The CDR3 coding sequence is TGTGCCAGCGACGAGGGACAAGTCCCCAACGGAAACTATGGCTACACCTTC. This gives the protein CASDEGQVPNGNYGYTF.

This clonotype has more than one count but fewer than ten. The rearrangement joins TRBV5-4 to TRBJ2-7, with D hard to call. The germline CDR1 and CDR2 sequences are SGHNT and YYREEE (reference sequence). This CDR3 has 13 amino acids. The V gene lost 7 bases and the J gene lost 2 bases, with 13 bases spanning the gap. The CDR3 loop is CASRIGPTYEQYF. The CDR3 region has the DNA TGTGCCAGCCGGATAGGACCTACCTACGAGCAGTACTTC.

This rearrangement joins TRBV19 to TRBJ2-7; the match to TRBD1 covers 10 bases. Trimming removed 7 bases from V and 2 bases from J; junction bases left unmatched: 8. Germline V CDR1 and CDR2: LNHDA, SQIVND (reference sequence). The CDR3 has 15 amino acids. The CDR3 sequence is CASKQTGGKTYEQYF. The CDR3 coding sequence is TGTGCCAGTAAACAGACAGGGGGCAAGACCTACGAGCAGTACTTC.

CDR3 sequence: CATSDHPSAGGPYEQYF. The CDR3 DNA reads as TGTGCCACCAGTGATCATCCGTCGGCGGGAGGGCCCTACGAGCAGTACTTC. The chain links TRBV24-1 to TRBJ2-7, with 9 bases lining up with TRBD2. Losses at the gene ends were 3 bases for V and 2 bases for J; bases not matched to a gene: 10. The CDR3 loop spans 17 amino acids. Germline CDR1 KGHDR, CDR2 SFDVKD.

The V and J genes are TRBV10-3 and TRBJ1-3, with TRBD1 identical over 9 bases. Germline values: CDR1 ENHRY, CDR2 SYGVKD. The CDR3 sequence is 14 residues long. Trimming cost V 10 bases and J 4 bases; bases outside gene matches: 8. The CDR3 reads CASTGTGKGNTIYF. CDR3 nucleotides: TGTGCCAGCACCGGGACAGGGAAGGGAAACACCATATATTTT.

The V and J genes are TRBV6-5 and TRBJ2-7; TRBD1 agrees at 9 bases. CDR1 is MNHEY, CDR2 SVGAGI, per germline. V lost 4 bases, J lost 2 bases, and 9 bases stayed unmatched. CDR3 size: 16 residues. CDR3 bases: TGTGCCAGCAGTTCGGACCCCGGGACAGGGACCTACGAGCAGTACTTC. Translation: CASSSDPGTGTYEQYF.

This clonotype was counted at least ten times. The chain couples TRBV12-3 or TRBV12-4 to TRBJ2-6; D perhaps matches TRBD2 (5 bases). The CDR3 totals 14 residues. Trimming shortened V by 10 bases and J by 0 bases, and 10 bases separated the two germline ends. CDR3 residues: CATAGDSGANVLTF. Here the CDR3 DNA reads TGTGCCACTGCGGGCGACTCTGGGGCCAACGTCCTGACTTTC.

This clonotype was seen only a few times. This chain uses TRBV7-3 with TRBJ2-7, with 10 positions matching TRBD1. The CDR3 consists of 16 residues. The germline CDR1 and CDR2 sequences are SGHTA and FQGTGA. Trimming took 4 bases from V and 9 from J; bases not matched to a gene: 15. The CDR3: CASSSSDRGPSMGQYF. CDR3 nucleotide sequence: TGTGCCAGCAGCTCTAGCGACAGGGGGCCCTCTATGGGGCAGTACTTC.

This clonotype was seen at least ten times. CDR3 nucleotides: TGTGCCAGCAGCCCAACCTTCGGGGGCAGGCGATCCCAAGAGACCCAGTACTTC. Its protein is CASSPTFGGRRSQETQYF. The chain carries TRBV7-9 and TRBJ2-5, with D perhaps TRBD1 or TRBD2 (6 bases each). CDR3 size: 18 residues. CDR1 and CDR2 (germline): SEHNR, FQNEAQ (reference sequence). The V and J ends lost 5 bases and 1 base respectively, with 23 bases between them.

Only a few counts were recorded for this clonotype. The chain combines TRBV7-2 with TRBJ2-7; the D is unclear. Looked up from germline, CDR1 is SGHTA and CDR2 is FQGNSA. The CDR3 is made up of 13 amino acids. The ends were cut back, 4 bases at V and 2 bases at J, with 9 bases in the middle. CDR3 amino acids: CASSYGPAYEQYF. In DNA form, the CDR3 reads TGTGCCAGCAGCTATGGACCTGCCTACGAGCAGTACTTC.

The V gene is TRBV2, the J gene TRBJ1-6; D call uncertain. The V gene's germline CDR1 is SNHLY and CDR2 FYNNEI. V was cut by 5 bases and J by 8 bases, with 13 bases left in between. The CDR3 is 14 amino acids. The CDR3 loop is CASSLSGVDSPLHF. The DNA of the CDR3 is TGTGCCAGCAGTTTATCCGGGGTAGATTCACCCCTCCACTTT.

This clonotype was observed a handful of times. V usage is TRBV3-1 and J usage is TRBJ2-5; maybe TRBD2 (5 bases). CDR1 is LGHDT, CDR2 YNNKEL, per germline (reference sequence). Trimming took 0 bases from V and 5 from J, leaving 10 bases between them. CDR3 size: 14 residues. CDR3 protein: CASSQDTSTETQYF. CDR3 DNA sequence: TGTGCCAGCAGCCAAGATACTAGTACTGAGACCCAGTACTTC.

This clonotype was seen ten or more times. J is TRBJ1-5 and V is TRBV29-1, with D perhaps matching TRBD1 (5 bases). Trimming took 4 bases from V and 7 from J, leaving 14 bases between them. Germline V lookup: CDR1 SQVTM, CDR2 ANQGSEA. This CDR3 is built from 13 residues. Written as DNA, the CDR3 is TGCAGCGTTGTTAGCAGGGTTGGCCAGCCCCAGCATTTT. Its protein product is CSVVSRVGQPQHF.

A few counts support this clonotype. The gene calls are TRBV4-1 and TRBJ2-7; possibly TRBD1 or TRBD2 for D (6 bases each). The CDR3 contains 14 residues. V dropped 0 bases and J dropped 3 bases, with 9 bases sitting between them. Germline CDR1 and CDR2: MGHRA and YSYEKL. CDR3 region: CASSQERGDYEQYF. For the CDR3, the DNA is TGCGCCAGCAGCCAAGAGAGGGGGGACTACGAGCAGTACTTC.

The V gene is TRBV27, the J gene TRBJ1-2; D remains ambiguous. Germline V gene data show CDR1 as MNHEY and CDR2 as SMNVEV (reference sequence). The V end lost 0 bases, the J end lost 9 bases, and 11 bases lay between the germline ends. CDR3 length: 13 residues. This CDR3 reads CASSLSGDGSYTF. The CDR3 DNA reads as TGTGCCAGCAGTTTATCCGGAGATGGGAGCTACACCTTC.